These 9 T cell receptor beta chains were all obtained from the same sample, sequenced in a study of blood T cell repertoires in COVID-19. Repertoires were generated with immunoSEQ multiplex PCR, while TCRdb's copy carries only in-frame clones and drops some. The table lists hundreds of thousands of clones, around 88% of them singletons. The specimen was PBMCs or T cells enriched from blood (not recorded which). The receptors originated from a woman in her thirties or forties with acute COVID-19.

The chain recombines TRBV19 with TRBJ2-3; 8 bases line up with TRBD1. The CDR3 sequence is 18 residues long. Germline V gives CDR1 LNHDA, CDR2 SQIVND (reference sequence). Trimming took 3 bases from V and 0 from J; bases not matched to a gene: 11. CDR3 nucleotide sequence: TGTGCCAGTAGTATCGGGACAGGATTAATAGAAAGCACAGATACGCAGTATTTT. Protein: CASSIGTGLIESTDTQYF.

The chain combines TRBV27 with TRBJ1-6; D unresolved. CDR1 MNHEY and CDR2 SMNVEV come from the germline V gene (reference sequence). Trimming removed 7 bases from V and 4 bases from J, with 11 bases in between. The CDR3 loop spans 14 amino acids. The CDR3 DNA sequence: TGTGCCAGCACGGAACGGCGGTATAATTCACCCCTCCACTTT. This gives the protein CASTERRYNSPLHF.

This clone was recorded only once. The chain recombines TRBV19 with TRBJ1-2; a weak D match, TRBD1 (5 bases). The CDR3 runs 15 residues. From germline, CDR1 is LNHDA and CDR2 SQIVND (reference sequence). V shed 0 bases and J shed 5 bases, with 13 bases lying between them. The CDR3 DNA follows: TGTGCCAGTAGTATAGAACCAGGCAGGGATTATGGCTACACCTTC. Its protein is CASSIEPGRDYGYTF.

The chain carries TRBV3-1 (or the pseudogene TRBV3-2) and TRBJ1-3, with a possible D match to TRBD1 (6 bases). Trimming cost V 0 bases and J 2 bases, with 11 bases left between them. Germline V lookup: CDR1 LGHDT, CDR2 YNNKEL (reference sequence). This CDR3 is 16 amino acids long. The CDR3 nucleotides read TGTGCCAGCAGCCAAGATGGTACAGGGACTGGAAACACCATATATTTT. It specifies CASSQDGTGTGNTIYF.

CDR3 amino acids: CARIIEEAFF. The CDR3 bases are TGTGCCAGAATTATCGAGGAAGCTTTCTTT. V gene TRBV6-7 combines with J gene TRBJ1-1; D is ambiguous. TRBV6-7 is classed as an ORF, of uncertain function. The CDR3 is 10 amino acids. Trimming cost V 9 bases and J 8 bases, with 10 bases left between them.

V and J are TRBV5-6 and TRBJ2-5, with 9 positions matching TRBD2. V lost 4 bases, J lost 5 bases, and 9 bases stayed unmatched. CDR3 size: 15 residues. Germline CDR1 is SGHDT and CDR2 is YYEEEE. In nucleotides, the CDR3 is TGTGCCAGCAGCACGGCAGGACTAGCGAAGGAGACCCAGTACTTC. Its protein is CASSTAGLAKETQYF.

This rearrangement joins TRBV15 to TRBJ1-1; 7 bases agree with TRBD1. CDR3 length: 16 amino acids. From germline, CDR1 is LNHNV and CDR2 YYDKDF (reference sequence). The J segment lost 1 base and the V segment lost 2 bases, leaving 7 bases of the junction unmatched. Here the CDR3 DNA reads TGTGCCACCAGCAGACTCAGGTACAGGGGGAACACTGAAGCTTTCTTT. It encodes CATSRLRYRGNTEAFF.

This clone has more than one count but fewer than ten. This chain uses TRBV7-8 with TRBJ2-3; TRBD2 matches at 8 bases. V gave up 1 base and J gave up 1 base; unmatched junction bases: 1. The CDR3 is 15 amino acids. Germline values: CDR1 SGHVS, CDR2 FQNEAQ. CDR3 nucleotides: TGTGCCAGCAGCTTAGTTAGCGGGGGCACAGATACGCAGTATTTT. Translation: CASSLVSGGTDTQYF. The complete variable domain, with remaining parts taken from reference TRBV7-8 and TRBJ2-3, reads GAGVSQSPRYKVAKRGQDVALRCDPISGHVSLFWYQQALGQGPEFLTYFQNEAQLDKSGLPSDRFFAERPEGSVSTLKIQRTQQEDSAVYLCASSLVSGGTDTQYFGPGTRLTVL.

The CDR3 DNA follows: TGTGCCACGGATGCAGGAGGAGGCAATGAGCAGTTCTTC. Amino acids: CATDAGGGNEQFF. The rearrangement uses TRBV25-1 and TRBJ2-1; possibly TRBD2 for D (5 bases). The germline V gene encodes CDR1 MGHDK and CDR2 SYGVNS. V lost 10 bases and J 6 bases, leaving 16 bases between the germline ends. CDR3 length: 13 residues. Full variable domain (rest looked up from reference TRBV25-1 and TRBJ2-1): EADIYQTPRYLVIGTGKKITLECSQTMGHDKMYWYQQDPGMELHLIHYSYGVNSTEKGDLSSESTVSRIRTEHFPLTLESARPSHTSQYLCATDAGGGNEQFFGPGTRLTVL.